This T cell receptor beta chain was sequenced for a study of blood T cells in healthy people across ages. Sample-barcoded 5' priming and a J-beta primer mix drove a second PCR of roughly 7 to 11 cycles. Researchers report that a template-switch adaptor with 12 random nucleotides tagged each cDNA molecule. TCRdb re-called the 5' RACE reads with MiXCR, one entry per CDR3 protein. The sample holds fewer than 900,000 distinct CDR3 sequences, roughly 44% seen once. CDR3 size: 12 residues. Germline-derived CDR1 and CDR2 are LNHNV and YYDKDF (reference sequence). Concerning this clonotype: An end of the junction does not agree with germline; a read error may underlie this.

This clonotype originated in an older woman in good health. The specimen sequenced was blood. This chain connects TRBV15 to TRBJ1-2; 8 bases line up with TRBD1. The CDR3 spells CVTSIDRGGYTF. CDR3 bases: TGTGTCACCAGCATAGACAGGGGCGGCTACACCTTC.